A single sample is the source of the 20 T cell receptor beta chains below, sequenced in a study of cytomegalovirus exposure and HLA in healthy donors. The PCR employed 60 Vbeta primers together with 13 Jbeta primers. Using immunoSEQ multiplex PCR, the repertoire was profiled, and TCRdb retains in-frame clones only, with some absent. The sample carries 150,000 to 200,000 clones, about 85% recorded once. Sequences were obtained from PBMCs. Every receptor here comes from a male donor in good health and CMV-seropositive.

A few counts support this clone. The chain employs TRBV5-5 and TRBJ1-1; D is unclear. Germline CDR1 is SGHKS and CDR2 is YYEKEE (reference sequence). The CDR3 totals 13 residues. V lost 0 bases to trimming and J lost 1 base, with 4 bases between them. In DNA form, the CDR3 reads TGTGCCAGCAGCTTGGCAGGGAACACTGAAGCTTTCTTT. This gives the protein CASSLAGNTEAFF. Full variable domain (remainder filled in from reference TRBV5-5 and TRBJ1-1): DAGVTQSPTHLIKTRGQQVTLRCSPISGHKSVSWYQQVLGQGPQFIFQYYEKEERGRGNFPDRFSARQFPNYSSELNVNALLLGDSALYLCASSLAGNTEAFFGQGTRLTVV.

A remark on this clone: At one end the junction does not follow the germline gene, possibly because of a read error. The chain combines TRBV7-9 with TRBJ1-4; D perhaps matches TRBD1 (6 bases). Per the germline V gene, CDR1 is SEHNR and CDR2 is FQNEAQ (reference sequence). The CDR3 contains 17 residues. The CDR3 is CSSSSPVGTTTNEKLFF. CDR3 nucleotides: TGTTCCAGCAGCTCCCCCGTCGGGACAACAACTAATGAAAAACTGTTTTTT.

This clone occurred a few times. The CDR3 sequence: CASSLDQVSEAFF. Here the CDR3 DNA reads TGTGCCAGCAGCTTAGACCAAGTGAGTGAAGCTTTCTTT. This chain links TRBV11-3 with TRBJ1-1; D is uncertain. Per the germline V gene, CDR1 is SGHNT and CDR2 is YENEEA. This CDR3 is built from 13 residues. Between the trimmed V and J ends, which lost 0 bases and 7 bases, there was a span of 9 bases.

This clone was seen more than once but under ten times. The chain uses TRBV18 and TRBJ2-5; possible D gene TRBD2, 7 bases. The end of the DNA is better explained by TRBJ2-7, so the J call may be wrong. Germline lookup yields CDR1 KGHSH and CDR2 LQKENI. The CDR3 is made up of 15 amino acids. The CDR3 reads CASSPTGGISYEQYF. CDR3 DNA: TGTGCCAGCTCACCAACGGGGGGCATATCCTACGAGCAGTACTTC.

The V and J genes are TRBV19 and TRBJ2-1; TRBD1 agrees at 9 bases. The V gene end was trimmed by 6 bases and the J gene end by 2 bases; junction bases not matched to a gene: 8. The germline V gene has CDR1 LNHDA and CDR2 SQIVND (reference sequence). The CDR3 covers 16 residues. The CDR3 nucleotides read TGTGCCAGTAGCACAAATACAGGGGGCGCCTACAATGAGCAGTTCTTC. It encodes CASSTNTGGAYNEQFF.

The rearrangement joins TRBV5-1 to TRBJ1-3; TRBD1 agrees at 7 bases. This CDR3 is 15 amino acids long. The V gene's germline CDR1 is SGHRS and CDR2 YFSETQ. V was clipped by 3 bases and J by 4 bases; unmatched bases: 7. This CDR3 reads CASSWDSLGGNTIYF. DNA of the CDR3: TGCGCCAGCAGCTGGGACAGTTTAGGGGGAAACACCATATATTTT.

The chain is built from TRBV30 and TRBJ1-3, with D possibly matching TRBD1 (5 bases). V lost 5 bases, J lost 0 bases, and 17 bases lay in between. CDR3 length equals 16 residues. CDR1 and CDR2 (germline): GTSNPN, SVGIG (reference sequence). CDR3 protein: CAWGTGTSYSGNTIYF. CDR3 nucleotide sequence: TGTGCCTGGGGAACCGGGACTTCATACTCTGGAAACACCATATATTTT.

The chain has TRBV4-1 and TRBJ1-5; D gene ambiguous. The CDR3 has 14 amino acids. V shed 2 bases and J shed 7 bases, with 12 bases lying between them. The germline CDR1 and CDR2 sequences are MGHRA and YSYEKL. The CDR3 DNA sequence: TGCGCCAGCAGCCAAAGGGAGGGCGACCAGCCCCAGCATTTT. This sequence encodes CASSQREGDQPQHF.

This clone was found once. The J gene is TRBJ1-1, the V gene TRBV29-1, with 7 nucleotides matching TRBD1. The length of the CDR3 is 12 residues. Germline CDR1 reads SQVTM; CDR2 reads ANQGSEA. Unmatched junction bases numbered 3, after V lost 1 base and J lost 7 bases. CDR3 amino acids: CSVEGGTVEAFF. The CDR3 DNA follows: TGCAGCGTTGAAGGGGGGACAGTTGAAGCTTTCTTT.

This clone was detected only a few times. This rearrangement joins TRBV9 to TRBJ2-3; weak D call: TRBD2 (6 bases). This CDR3 has 15 amino acids. V lost 6 bases, J lost 2 bases, and 16 bases lay in between. The germline V gene has CDR1 SGDLS and CDR2 YYNGEE. The CDR3 bases are TGTGCCAGCACCATGAGCGGGTTGATCACAGATACGCAGTATTTT. Protein: CASTMSGLITDTQYF. Together with reference TRBV9 and TRBJ2-3, the CDR3 gives the full variable domain: DSGVTQTPKHLITATGQRVTLRCSPRSGDLSVYWYQQSLDQGLQFLIQYYNGEERAKGNILERFSAQQFPDLHSELNLSSLELGDSALYFCASTMSGLITDTQYFGPGTRLTVL.

The chain has TRBV28 and TRBJ2-7; 7 bases are a match to TRBD1. The CDR3 is 15 residues long. V gave up 6 bases and J gave up 7 bases; unmatched junction bases: 15. Germline V gene sequence: CDR1 MDHEN, CDR2 SYDVKM. The CDR3 DNA sequence: TGTGCCAGCAGACTTCCGGGACAGACCCTAAAGGAGCAGTACTTC. Protein product: CASRLPGQTLKEQYF.

The chain is built from TRBV19 and TRBJ2-3; 8 nucleotides line up with TRBD2. This CDR3 comprises 15 residues. J gave up 7 bases and V 3 bases, and 9 bases lay outside the gene matches. The germline V gene encodes CDR1 LNHDA and CDR2 SQIVND (reference sequence). The CDR3 bases are TGTGCCAGTAGTATCGGTTCGGGAGGGGTAAATACGCAGTATTTT. Translation: CASSIGSGGVNTQYF.

Of note for this clone: Its ends do not fully match the called genes, so a read error is possible. The gene calls are TRBV5-4 and TRBJ2-5, with D perhaps TRBD1 (5 bases). Per the germline V gene, CDR1 is SGHNT and CDR2 is YYREEE (reference sequence). This CDR3 is built from 15 residues. CDR3 coding DNA: TGTGCCTGCTACTCCGCCGTGGGGCCCCAAGAGGCCCAGTACTTC. This sequence encodes CACYSAVGPQEAQYF.

Worth noting for this clone: An end of the junction differs from the germline gene, which may be a read error. V gene TRBV30 combines with J gene TRBJ2-2; 12 nucleotides match TRBD2. CDR1 and CDR2 (germline): GTSNPN, SVGIG (reference sequence). CDR3 size: 14 residues. Here the CDR3 reads CARRTSGTTGELFF. The CDR3 region has the DNA TGTGCCAGGAGGACTAGCGGGACCACCGGGGAGCTGTTTTTT.

The chain carries TRBV6-4 and TRBJ1-1; D is undetermined. With 6 bases removed from V and 8 bases from J, the gap between germline ends came to 19 bases. This CDR3 region has 14 residues. CDR1 is MRHNA, CDR2 SNTAGT, per germline. CDR3 region: CASSEVPWRSEAFF. CDR3 DNA: TGTGCCAGCAGCGAAGTTCCGTGGAGGTCGGAAGCTTTCTTT.

This chain joins TRBV6-4 and TRBJ1-2; TRBD1 matches at 7 bases. Germline CDR1 is MRHNA and CDR2 is SNTAGT. The CDR3 runs to 13 residues. Unmatched junction bases numbered 2, after V lost 5 bases and J lost 2 bases. CDR3 DNA: TGTGCCAGCAGTCCACAGGGGAACTATGGCTACACCTTC. Translation: CASSPQGNYGYTF.

This rearrangement joins TRBV5-1 to TRBJ1-2; 7 bases agree with TRBD1. Per the germline V gene, CDR1 is SGHRS and CDR2 is YFSETQ. The CDR3 sequence is 15 residues long. Trimming at V came to 4 bases and at J to 3 bases, leaving 9 bases not matched to a gene. This chain's CDR3 is CASSAGQAIYYGYTF. The CDR3 region has the DNA TGCGCCAGCAGCGCCGGACAGGCGATATACTATGGCTACACCTTC. Full variable domain (rest looked up from reference TRBV5-1 and TRBJ1-2): KAGVTQTPRYLIKTRGQQVTLSCSPISGHRSVSWYQQTPGQGLQFLFEYFSETQRNKGNFPGRFSGRQFSNSRSEMNVSTLELGDSALYLCASSAGQAIYYGYTFGSGTRLTVV.

In DNA form, the CDR3 reads TGTGCCAGCAGTATAGCGGGAGGCGAGCAGTACTTC. Amino acid sequence: CASSIAGGEQYF. The J gene is TRBJ2-7, the V gene TRBV25-1; 10 bases agree with TRBD2. The CDR3 has 12 amino acids. The V and J ends lost 5 bases and 6 bases, in that order; junction bases with no gene match: 1. CDR1 and CDR2 from the germline V gene are MGHDK and SYGVNS.

This chain joins TRBV30 and TRBJ2-5; 8 positions agree with TRBD2. Looked up from germline, CDR1 is GTSNPN and CDR2 is SVGIG (reference sequence). The V gene end was trimmed by 0 bases and the J gene end by 4 bases; junction bases not matched to a gene: 10. This CDR3 region has 16 residues. The DNA of the CDR3 is TGTGCCTGGAGTGTCGGAGCGGGAGTGAGAGGAGAGACCCAGTACTTC. Amino acid sequence: CAWSVGAGVRGETQYF.

V and J are TRBV18 and TRBJ1-1; TRBD1 aligns across 7 bases. Germline lookup yields CDR1 KGHSH and CDR2 LQKENI. After removal of 5 bases from V and 4 bases from J, the junction contained 1 base not matched to a gene. The CDR3 loop spans 12 amino acids. In nucleotides, the CDR3 is TGTGCCAGCTCAAGACAGGGCACTGAAGCTTTCTTT. This sequence encodes CASSRQGTEAFF.